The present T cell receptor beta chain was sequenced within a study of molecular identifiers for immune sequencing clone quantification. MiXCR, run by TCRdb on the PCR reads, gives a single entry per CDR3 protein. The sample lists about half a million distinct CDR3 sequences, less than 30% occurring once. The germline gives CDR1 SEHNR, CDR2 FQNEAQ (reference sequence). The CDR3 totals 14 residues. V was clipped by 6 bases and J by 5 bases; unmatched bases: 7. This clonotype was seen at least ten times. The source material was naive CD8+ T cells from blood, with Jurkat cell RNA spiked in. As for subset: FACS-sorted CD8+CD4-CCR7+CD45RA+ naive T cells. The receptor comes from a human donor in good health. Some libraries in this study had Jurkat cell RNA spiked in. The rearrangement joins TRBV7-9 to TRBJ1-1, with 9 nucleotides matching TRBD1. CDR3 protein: CASRSDRGETEAFF. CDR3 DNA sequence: TGTGCCAGCAGATCCGACAGGGGGGAAACTGAAGCTTTCTTT.